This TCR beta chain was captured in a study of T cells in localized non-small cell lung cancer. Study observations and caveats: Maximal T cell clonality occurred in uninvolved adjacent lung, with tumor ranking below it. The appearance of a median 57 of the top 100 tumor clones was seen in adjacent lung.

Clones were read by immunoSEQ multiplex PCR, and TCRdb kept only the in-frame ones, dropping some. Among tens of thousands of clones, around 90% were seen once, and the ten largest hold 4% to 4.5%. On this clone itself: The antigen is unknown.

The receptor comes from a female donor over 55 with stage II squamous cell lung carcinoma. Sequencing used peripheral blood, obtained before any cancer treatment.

This CDR3 is CASSSLGQGGSYEQYF. CDR3 DNA sequence: TGTGCCAGCAGCTCCCTCGGACAGGGGGGGTCCTACGAGCAGTACTTC. This chain uses TRBV7-3 with TRBJ2-7, with 10 bases identical to TRBD1. This CDR3 has 16 residues. V lost 4 bases, J lost 1 base, and 7 bases stayed unmatched. CDR1 is SGHTA, CDR2 FQGTGA, per germline. Using reference TRBV7-3 and TRBJ2-7 for the parts outside the CDR3, the full variable domain is GAGVSQTPSNKVTEKGKYVELRCDPISGHTALYWYRQSLGQGPEFLIYFQGTGAADDSGLPNDRFFAVRPEGSVSTLKIQRTERGDSAVYLCASSSLGQGGSYEQYFGPGTRLTVT.